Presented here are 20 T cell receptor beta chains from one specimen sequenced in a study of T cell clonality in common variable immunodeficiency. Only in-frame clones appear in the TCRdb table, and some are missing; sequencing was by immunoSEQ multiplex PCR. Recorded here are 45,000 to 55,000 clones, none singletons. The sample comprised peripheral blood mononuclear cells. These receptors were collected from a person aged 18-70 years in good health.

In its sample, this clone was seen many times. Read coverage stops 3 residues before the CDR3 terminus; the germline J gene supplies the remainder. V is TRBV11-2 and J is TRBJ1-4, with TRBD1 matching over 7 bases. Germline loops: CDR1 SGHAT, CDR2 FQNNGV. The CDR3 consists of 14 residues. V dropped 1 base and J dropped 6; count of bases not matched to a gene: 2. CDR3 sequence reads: CASSLAQGDEKLFF. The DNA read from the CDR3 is TGTGCCAGCAGCTTAGCCCAGGGGGATGAAAAA.

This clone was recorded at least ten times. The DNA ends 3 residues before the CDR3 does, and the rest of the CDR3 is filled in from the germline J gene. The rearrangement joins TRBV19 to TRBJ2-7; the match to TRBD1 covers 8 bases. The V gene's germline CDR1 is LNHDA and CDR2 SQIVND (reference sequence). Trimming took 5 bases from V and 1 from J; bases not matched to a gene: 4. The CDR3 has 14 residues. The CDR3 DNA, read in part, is TGTGCCAGTAGTCAGGACAGGGAATCCTACGAG. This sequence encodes CASSQDRESYE. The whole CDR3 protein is CASSQDRESYEQYF.

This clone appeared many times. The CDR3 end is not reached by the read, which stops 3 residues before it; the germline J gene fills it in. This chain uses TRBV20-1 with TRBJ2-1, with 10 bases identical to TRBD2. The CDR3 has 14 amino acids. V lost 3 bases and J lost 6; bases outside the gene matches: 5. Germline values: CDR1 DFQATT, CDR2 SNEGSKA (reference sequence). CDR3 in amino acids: CSARLLAGVNEQFF. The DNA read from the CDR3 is TGCAGTGCTAGGCTCCTAGCGGGAGTCAATGAG.

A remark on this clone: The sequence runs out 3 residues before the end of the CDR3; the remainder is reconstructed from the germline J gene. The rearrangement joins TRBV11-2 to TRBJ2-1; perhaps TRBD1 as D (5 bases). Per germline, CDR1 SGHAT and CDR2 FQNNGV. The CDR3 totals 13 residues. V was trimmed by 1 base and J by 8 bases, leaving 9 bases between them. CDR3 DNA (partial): TGTGCCAGCAGCTTAGCCCAGGGTCATGAG. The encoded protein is CASSLAQGHE. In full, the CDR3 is CASSLAQGHEQFF.

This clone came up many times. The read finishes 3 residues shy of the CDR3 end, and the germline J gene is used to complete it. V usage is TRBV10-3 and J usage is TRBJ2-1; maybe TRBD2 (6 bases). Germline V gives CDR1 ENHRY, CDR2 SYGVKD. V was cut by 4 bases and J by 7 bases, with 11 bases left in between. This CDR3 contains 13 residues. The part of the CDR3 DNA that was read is TGTGCCATCAGTGGGGGGGATAGGAATGAG. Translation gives CAISGGDRNE. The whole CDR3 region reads CAISGGDRNEQFF.

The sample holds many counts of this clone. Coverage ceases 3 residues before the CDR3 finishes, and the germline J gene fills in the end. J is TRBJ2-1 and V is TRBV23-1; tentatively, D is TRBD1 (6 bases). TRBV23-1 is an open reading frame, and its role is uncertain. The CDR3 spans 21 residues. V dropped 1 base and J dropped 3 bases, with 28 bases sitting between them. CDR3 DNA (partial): TGCGCCAGCAGTCAATGCCCTCCTACTTACGATTCGAACAGGGACTACAATGAG. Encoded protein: CASSQCPPTYDSNRDYNE. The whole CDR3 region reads CASSQCPPTYDSNRDYNEQFF.

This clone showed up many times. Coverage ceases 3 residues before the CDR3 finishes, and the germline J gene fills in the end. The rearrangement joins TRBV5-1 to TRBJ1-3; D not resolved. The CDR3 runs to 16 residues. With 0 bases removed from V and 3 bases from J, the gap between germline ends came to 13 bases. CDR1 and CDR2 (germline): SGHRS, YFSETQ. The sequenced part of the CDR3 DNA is TGCGCCAGCAGCTTGGCTGGAGGGTTGGGTGGAAACACC. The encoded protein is CASSLAGGLGGNT. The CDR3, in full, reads CASSLAGGLGGNTIYF.

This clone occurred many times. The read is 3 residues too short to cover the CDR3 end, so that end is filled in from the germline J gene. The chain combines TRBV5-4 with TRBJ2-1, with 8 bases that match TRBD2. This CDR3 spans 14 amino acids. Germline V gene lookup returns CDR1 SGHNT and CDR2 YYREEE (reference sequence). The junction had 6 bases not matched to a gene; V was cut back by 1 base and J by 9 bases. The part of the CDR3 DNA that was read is TGTGCCAGCAGCTTGCCGCTCGGGGGGGGTGAG. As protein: CASSLPLGGGE. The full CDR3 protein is CASSLPLGGGEQFF. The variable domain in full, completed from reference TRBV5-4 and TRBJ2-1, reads ETGVTQSPTHLIKTRGQQVTLRCSSQSGHNTVSWYQQALGQGPQFIFQYYREEENGRGNFPPRFSGLQFPNYSSELNVNALELDDSALYLCASSLPLGGGEQFFGPGTRLTVL.

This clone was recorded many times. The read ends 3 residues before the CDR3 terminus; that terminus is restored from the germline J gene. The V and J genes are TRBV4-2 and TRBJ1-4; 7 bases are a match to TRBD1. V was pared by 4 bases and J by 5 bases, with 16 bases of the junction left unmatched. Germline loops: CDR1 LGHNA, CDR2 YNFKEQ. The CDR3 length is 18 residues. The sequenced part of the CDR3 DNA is TGTGCCAGCAGCCCGAGGAGTTTTACGGGACAGCGCAATGAAAAA. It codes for CASSPRSFTGQRNEK. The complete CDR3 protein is CASSPRSFTGQRNEKLFF.

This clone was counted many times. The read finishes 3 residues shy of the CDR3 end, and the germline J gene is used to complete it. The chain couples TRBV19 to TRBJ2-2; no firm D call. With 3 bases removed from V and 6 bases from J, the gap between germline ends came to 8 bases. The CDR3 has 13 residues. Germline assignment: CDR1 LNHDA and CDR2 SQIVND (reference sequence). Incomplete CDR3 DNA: TGTGCCAGTAGTATCCTAGAGGCCGGGGAG. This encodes CASSILEAGE. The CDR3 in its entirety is CASSILEAGELFF.

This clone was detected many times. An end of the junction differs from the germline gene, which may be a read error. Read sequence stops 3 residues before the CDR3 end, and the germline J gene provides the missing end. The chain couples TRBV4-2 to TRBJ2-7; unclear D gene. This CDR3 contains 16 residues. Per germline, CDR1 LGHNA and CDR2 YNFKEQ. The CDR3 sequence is CASSQEFSISSYEQYF. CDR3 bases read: TGCGCCAGCAGCCAAGAGTTTTCCATTAGCTCCTACGAG.

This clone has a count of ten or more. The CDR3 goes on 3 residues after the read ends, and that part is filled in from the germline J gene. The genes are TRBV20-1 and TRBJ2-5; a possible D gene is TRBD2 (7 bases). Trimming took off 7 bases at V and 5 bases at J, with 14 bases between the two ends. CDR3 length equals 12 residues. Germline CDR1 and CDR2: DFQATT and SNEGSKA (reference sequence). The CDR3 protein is CSGRGARETQYF. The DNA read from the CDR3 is TGCAGTGGCCGGGGGGCGCGTGAGACC.

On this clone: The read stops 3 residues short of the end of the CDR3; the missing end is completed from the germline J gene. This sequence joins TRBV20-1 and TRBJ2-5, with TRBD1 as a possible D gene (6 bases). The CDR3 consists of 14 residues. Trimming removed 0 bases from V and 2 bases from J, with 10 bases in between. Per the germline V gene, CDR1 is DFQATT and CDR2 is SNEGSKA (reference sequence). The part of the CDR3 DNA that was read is TGCAGTGCTAGAGAGGGGGCAGGGCAAGAGACC. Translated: CSAREGAGQET. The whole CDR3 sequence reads CSAREGAGQETQYF.

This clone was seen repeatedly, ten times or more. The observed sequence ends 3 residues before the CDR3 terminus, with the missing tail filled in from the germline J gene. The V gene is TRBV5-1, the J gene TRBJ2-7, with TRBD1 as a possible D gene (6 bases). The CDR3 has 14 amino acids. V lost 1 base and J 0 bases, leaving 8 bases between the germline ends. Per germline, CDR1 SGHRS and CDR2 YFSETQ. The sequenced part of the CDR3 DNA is TGCGCCAGCAGCTTGCTACAGGGCTCCTACGAG. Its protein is CASSLLQGSYE. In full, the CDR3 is CASSLLQGSYEQYF.

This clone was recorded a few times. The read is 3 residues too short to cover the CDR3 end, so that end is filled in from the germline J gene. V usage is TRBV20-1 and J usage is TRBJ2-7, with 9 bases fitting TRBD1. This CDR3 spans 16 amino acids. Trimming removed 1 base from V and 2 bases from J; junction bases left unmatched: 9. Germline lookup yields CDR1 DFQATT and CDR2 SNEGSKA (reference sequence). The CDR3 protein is CSARGRKGTGPYEQYF. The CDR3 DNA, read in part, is TGCAGTGCTAGAGGACGAAAGGGGACAGGGCCCTACGAG.

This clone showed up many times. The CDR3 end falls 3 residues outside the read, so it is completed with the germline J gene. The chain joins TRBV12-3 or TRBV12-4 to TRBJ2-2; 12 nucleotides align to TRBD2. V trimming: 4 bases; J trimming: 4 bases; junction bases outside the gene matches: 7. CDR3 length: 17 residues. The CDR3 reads CASSSTSGGSGTGELFF. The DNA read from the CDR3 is TGTGCCAGCAGTTCCACTAGCGGGGGGTCGGGCACCGGGGAG.

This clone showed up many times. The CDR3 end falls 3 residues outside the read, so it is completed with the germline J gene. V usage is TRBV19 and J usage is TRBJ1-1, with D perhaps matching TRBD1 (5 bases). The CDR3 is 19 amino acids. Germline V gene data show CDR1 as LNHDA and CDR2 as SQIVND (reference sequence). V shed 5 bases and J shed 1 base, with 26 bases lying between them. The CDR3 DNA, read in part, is TGTGCCAGTAGTTACCTCCCAATGAAGGGGTGGTTGAGGAACACTGAA. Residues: CASSYLPMKGWLRNTE. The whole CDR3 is CASSYLPMKGWLRNTEAFF.

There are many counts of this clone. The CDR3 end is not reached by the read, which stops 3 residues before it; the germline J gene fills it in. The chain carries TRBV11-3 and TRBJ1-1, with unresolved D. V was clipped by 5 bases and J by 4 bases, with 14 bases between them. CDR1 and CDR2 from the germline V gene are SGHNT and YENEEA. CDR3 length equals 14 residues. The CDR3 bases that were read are TGTGCCAGCAGCGCCGAGACGGAGGGCACTGAA. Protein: CASSAETEGTE. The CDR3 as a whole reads CASSAETEGTEAFF. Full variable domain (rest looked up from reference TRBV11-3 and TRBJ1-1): EAGVVQSPRYKIIEKKQPVAFWCNPISGHNTLYWYLQNLGQGPELLIRYENEEAVDDSQLPKDRFSAERLKGVDSTLKIQPAELGDSAVYLCASSAETEGTEAFFGQGTRLTVV.

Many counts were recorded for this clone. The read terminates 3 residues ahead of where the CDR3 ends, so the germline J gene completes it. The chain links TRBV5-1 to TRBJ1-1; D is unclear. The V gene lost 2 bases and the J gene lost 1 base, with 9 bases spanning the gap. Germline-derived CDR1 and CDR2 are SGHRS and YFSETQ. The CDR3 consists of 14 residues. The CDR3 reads CASSFESQNTEAFF. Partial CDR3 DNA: TGCGCCAGCAGCTTTGAGAGCCAGAACACTGAA.

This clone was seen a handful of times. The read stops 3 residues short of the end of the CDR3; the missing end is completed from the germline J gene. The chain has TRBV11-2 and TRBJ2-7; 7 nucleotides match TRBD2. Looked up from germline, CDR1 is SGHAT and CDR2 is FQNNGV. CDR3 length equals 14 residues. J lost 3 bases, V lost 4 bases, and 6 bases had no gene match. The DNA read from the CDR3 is TGTGCCAGCAGCTCATCTAGCGGCAACTACGAG. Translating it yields CASSSSSGNYE. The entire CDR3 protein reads CASSSSSGNYEQYF.